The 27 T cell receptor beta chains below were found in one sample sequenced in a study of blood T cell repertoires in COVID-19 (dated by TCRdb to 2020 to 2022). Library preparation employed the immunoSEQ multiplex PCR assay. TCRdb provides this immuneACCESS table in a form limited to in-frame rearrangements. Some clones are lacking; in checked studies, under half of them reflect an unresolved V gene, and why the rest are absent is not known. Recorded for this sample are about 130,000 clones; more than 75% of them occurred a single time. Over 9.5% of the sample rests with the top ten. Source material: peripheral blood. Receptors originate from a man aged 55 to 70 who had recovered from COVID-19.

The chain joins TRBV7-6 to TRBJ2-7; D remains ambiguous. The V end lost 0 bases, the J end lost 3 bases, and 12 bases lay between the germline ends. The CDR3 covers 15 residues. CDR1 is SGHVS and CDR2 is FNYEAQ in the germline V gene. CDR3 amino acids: CASSLAKEANYEQYF. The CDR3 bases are TGTGCCAGCAGCTTAGCGAAAGAGGCAAACTACGAGCAGTACTTC.

CDR3 coding DNA: TGTGCCAGCAGCTTACTAGTTGCCTACAATGAGCAGTTCTTC. Protein sequence: CASSLLVAYNEQFF. The chain couples TRBV11-2 to TRBJ2-1; D remains unclear. The V end lost 2 bases, the J end lost 2 bases, and 7 bases lay between the germline ends. CDR3 size: 14 residues. The germline V gene has CDR1 SGHAT and CDR2 FQNNGV.

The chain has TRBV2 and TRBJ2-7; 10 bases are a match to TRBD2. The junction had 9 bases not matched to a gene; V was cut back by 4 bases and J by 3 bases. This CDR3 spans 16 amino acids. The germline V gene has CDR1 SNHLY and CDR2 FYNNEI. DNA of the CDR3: TGTGCCAGCAGTGCTAGCGGGAGAGTCGGCTACTACGAGCAGTACTTC. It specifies CASSASGRVGYYEQYF.

The CDR3 bases are TGTGCCAGCAGCCCCCGACTAGCGAGCTACGAGCAGTACTTC. Translating gives CASSPRLASYEQYF. The chain uses TRBV7-2 and TRBJ2-7; 8 bases line up with TRBD2. The CDR3 is made up of 14 amino acids. The germline V gene has CDR1 SGHTA and CDR2 FQGNSA. Trimming at V came to 5 bases and at J to 3 bases, leaving 6 bases not matched to a gene.

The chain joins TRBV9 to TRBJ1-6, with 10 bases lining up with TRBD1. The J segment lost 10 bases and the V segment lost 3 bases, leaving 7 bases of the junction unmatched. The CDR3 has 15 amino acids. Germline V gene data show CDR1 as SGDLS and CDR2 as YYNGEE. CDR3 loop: CASSGRQGAFSPLHF. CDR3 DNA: TGTGCCAGCAGCGGGAGACAGGGGGCGTTCTCACCCCTCCACTTT.

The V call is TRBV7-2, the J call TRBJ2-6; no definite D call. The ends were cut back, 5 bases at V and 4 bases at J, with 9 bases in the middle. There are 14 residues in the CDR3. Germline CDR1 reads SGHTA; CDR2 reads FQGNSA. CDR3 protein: CASSPPGGANVLTF. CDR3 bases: TGTGCCAGCAGCCCCCCCGGGGGGGCCAACGTCCTGACTTTC.

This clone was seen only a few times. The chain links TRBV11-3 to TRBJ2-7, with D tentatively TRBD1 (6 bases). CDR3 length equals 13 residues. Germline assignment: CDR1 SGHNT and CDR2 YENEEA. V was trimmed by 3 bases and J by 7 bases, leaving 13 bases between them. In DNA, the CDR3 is TGTGCCAGCAGCTTCCGGGACACCACAGAGCAGTACTTC. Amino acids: CASSFRDTTEQYF.

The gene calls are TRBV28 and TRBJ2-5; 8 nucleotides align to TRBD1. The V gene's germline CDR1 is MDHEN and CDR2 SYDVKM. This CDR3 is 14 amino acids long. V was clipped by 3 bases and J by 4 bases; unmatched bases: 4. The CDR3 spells CASSFQGAAETQYF. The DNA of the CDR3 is TGTGCCAGCAGTTTTCAGGGGGCTGCAGAGACCCAGTACTTC.

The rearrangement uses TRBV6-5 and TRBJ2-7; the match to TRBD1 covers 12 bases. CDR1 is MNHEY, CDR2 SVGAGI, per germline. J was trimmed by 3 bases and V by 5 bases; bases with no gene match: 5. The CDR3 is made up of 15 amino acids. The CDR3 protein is CASSSRDRGLYEQYF. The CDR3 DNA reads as TGTGCCAGCAGTAGCCGGGACAGGGGGCTCTACGAGCAGTACTTC.

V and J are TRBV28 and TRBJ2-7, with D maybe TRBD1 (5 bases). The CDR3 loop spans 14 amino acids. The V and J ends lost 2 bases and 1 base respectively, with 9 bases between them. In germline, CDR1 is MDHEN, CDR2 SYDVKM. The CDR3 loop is CASSLRAGSYEQYF. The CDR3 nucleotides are TGTGCCAGCAGTTTAAGGGCAGGGTCCTACGAGCAGTACTTC.

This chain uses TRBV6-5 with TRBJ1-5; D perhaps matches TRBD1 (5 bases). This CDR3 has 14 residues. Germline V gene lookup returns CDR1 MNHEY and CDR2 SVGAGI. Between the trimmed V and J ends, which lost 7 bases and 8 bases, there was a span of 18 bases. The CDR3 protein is CASTTASGREPQHF. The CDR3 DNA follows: TGTGCCAGCACGACAGCCTCCGGGAGGGAGCCCCAGCATTTT.

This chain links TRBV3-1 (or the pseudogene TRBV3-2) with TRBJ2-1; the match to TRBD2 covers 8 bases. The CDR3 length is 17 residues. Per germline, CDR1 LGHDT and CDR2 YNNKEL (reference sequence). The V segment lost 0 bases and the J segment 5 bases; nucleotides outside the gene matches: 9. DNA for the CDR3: TGTGCCAGCAGCCAAGATCTGGGTAGCGGGGTCAACAATGAGCAGTTCTTC. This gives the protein CASSQDLGSGVNNEQFF.

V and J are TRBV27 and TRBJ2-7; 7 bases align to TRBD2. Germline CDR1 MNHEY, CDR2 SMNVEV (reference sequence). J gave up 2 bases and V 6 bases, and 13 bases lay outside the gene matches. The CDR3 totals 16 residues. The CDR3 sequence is CASSLAASGATYEQYF. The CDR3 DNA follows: TGTGCCAGCAGCTTAGCCGCTAGCGGAGCGACCTACGAGCAGTACTTC.

The CDR3 region is CAWSEDVQVYYGYTF. CDR3 bases: TGTGCCTGGAGTGAGGACGTACAGGTCTACTATGGCTACACCTTC. V is TRBV30 and J is TRBJ1-2; a weak D match, TRBD1 (5 bases). The ends were cut back, 1 base at V and 3 bases at J, with 15 bases in the middle. The V gene's germline CDR1 is GTSNPN and CDR2 SVGIG (reference sequence). This CDR3 is built from 15 residues.

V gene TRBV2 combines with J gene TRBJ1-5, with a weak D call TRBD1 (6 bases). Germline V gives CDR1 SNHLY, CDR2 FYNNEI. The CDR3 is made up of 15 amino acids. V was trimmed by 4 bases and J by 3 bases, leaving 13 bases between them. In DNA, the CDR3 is TGTGCCAGCAGTGGTTCAGGGGCGAACAATCAGCCCCAGCATTTT. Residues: CASSGSGANNQPQHF.

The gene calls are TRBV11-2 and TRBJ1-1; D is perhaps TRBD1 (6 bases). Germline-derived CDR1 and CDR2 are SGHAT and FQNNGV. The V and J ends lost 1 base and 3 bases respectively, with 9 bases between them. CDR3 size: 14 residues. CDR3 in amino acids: CASSLAGAYTEAFF. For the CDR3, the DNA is TGTGCCAGCAGCTTAGCAGGGGCCTACACTGAAGCTTTCTTT.

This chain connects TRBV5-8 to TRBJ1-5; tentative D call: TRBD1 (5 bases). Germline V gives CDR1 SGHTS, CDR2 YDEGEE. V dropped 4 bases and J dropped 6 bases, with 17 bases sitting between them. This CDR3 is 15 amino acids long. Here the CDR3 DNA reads TGTGCCAGCAGCCGCCCTGGGGGGGGACTTCAGCCCCAGCATTTT. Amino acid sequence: CASSRPGGGLQPQHF.

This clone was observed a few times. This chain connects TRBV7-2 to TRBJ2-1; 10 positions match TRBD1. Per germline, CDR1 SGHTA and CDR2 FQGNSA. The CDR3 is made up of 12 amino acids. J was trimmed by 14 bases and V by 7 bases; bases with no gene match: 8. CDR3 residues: CASTPWTGGEFF. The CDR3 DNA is TGTGCCAGCACCCCCTGGACAGGGGGGGAGTTCTTC. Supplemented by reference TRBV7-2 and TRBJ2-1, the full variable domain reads GAGVSQSPSNKVTEKGKDVELRCDPISGHTALYWYRQSLGQGLEFLIYFQGNSAPDKSGLPSDRFSAERTGGSVSTLTIQRTQQEDSAVYLCASTPWTGGEFFGPGTRLTVL.

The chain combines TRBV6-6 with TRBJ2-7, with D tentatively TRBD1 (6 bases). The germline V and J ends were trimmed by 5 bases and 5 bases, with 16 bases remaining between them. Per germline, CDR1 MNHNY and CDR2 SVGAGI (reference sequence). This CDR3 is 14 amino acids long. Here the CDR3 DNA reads TGTGCCAGCAGTGCCCAACAGGGATCGGACGAGCAGTACTTC. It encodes CASSAQQGSDEQYF.

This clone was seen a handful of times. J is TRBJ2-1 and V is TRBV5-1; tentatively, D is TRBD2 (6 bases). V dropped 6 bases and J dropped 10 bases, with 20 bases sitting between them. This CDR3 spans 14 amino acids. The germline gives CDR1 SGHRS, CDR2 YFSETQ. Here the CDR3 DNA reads TGCGCCAGCACCCGCCGGGACTCCGCGGGGGAGCAGTTCTTC. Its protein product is CASTRRDSAGEQFF.

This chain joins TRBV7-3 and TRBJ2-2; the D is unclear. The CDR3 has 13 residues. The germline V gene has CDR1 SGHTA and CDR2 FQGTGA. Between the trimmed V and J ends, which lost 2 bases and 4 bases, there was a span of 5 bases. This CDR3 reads CASSLVSTGELFF. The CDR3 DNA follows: TGTGCCAGCAGCTTAGTGAGCACCGGGGAGCTGTTTTTT.

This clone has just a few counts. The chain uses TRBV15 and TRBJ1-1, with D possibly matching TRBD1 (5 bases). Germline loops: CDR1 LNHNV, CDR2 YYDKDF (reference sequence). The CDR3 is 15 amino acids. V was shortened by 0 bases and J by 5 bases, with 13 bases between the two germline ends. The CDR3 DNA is TGTGCCACCAGCAGAGAAGGGCAGGGACTAACTGAAGCTTTCTTT. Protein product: CATSREGQGLTEAFF.

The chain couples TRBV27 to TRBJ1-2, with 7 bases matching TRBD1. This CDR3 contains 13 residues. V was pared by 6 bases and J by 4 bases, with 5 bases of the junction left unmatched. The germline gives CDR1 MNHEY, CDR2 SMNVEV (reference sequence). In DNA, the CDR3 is TGTGCCAGCAGCCCGACAGGGATCTATGGCTACACCTTC. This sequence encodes CASSPTGIYGYTF.

The CDR3 protein is CASSIVTGRGNQPQHF. CDR3 sequence (DNA): TGTGCCAGTAGTATAGTGACAGGGCGCGGCAATCAGCCCCAGCATTTT. V is TRBV19 and J is TRBJ1-5, with 7 bases matching TRBD1. Trimming took 1 base from V and 2 from J; bases not matched to a gene: 5. The V gene's germline CDR1 is LNHDA and CDR2 SQIVND (reference sequence). CDR3 size: 16 residues.

The CDR3 DNA sequence: TGTGCCAGCAGCACCCAGGGTGGGTCCGAGCAGTACTTC. It translates to CASSTQGGSEQYF. V is TRBV7-3 and J is TRBJ2-7, with D perhaps matching TRBD1 (5 bases). Germline CDR1 SGHTA, CDR2 FQGTGA. The CDR3 contains 13 residues. The V and J ends lost 5 bases and 6 bases respectively, with 14 bases between them.

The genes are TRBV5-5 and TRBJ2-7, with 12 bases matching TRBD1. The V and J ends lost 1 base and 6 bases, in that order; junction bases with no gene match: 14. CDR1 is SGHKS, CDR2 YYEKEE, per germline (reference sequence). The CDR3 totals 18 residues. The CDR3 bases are TGTGCCAGCAGCTTGAGCGATGGGACAGGGGGCGTGAAGGGCGAGCAGTACTTC. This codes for CASSLSDGTGGVKGEQYF.

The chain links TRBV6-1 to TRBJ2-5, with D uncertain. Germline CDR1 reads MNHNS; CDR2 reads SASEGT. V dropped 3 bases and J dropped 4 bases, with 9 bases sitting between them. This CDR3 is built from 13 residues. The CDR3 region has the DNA TGTGCCAGCAGTGAGGTGGTAGCAGAGACCCAGTACTTC. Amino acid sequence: CASSEVVAETQYF.